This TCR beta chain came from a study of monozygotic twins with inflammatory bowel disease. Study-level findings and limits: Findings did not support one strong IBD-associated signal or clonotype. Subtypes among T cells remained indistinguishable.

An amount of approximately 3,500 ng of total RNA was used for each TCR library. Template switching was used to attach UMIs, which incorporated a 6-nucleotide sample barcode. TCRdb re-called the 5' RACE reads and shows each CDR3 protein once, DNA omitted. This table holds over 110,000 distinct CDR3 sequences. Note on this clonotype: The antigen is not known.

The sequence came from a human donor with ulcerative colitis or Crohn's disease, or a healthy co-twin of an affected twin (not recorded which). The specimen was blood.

The CDR3 sequence is CASSIRGGTGVNEQFF. The chain links TRBV7-3 to TRBJ2-1; TCRdb lists TRBD1, though no DNA is available to test this call. This CDR3 comprises 16 residues. CDR1 is SGHTA, CDR2 FQGTGA, per germline. Supplemented by reference TRBV7-3 and TRBJ2-1, the full variable domain reads GAGVSQTPSNKVTEKGKYVELRCDPISGHTALYWYRQSLGQGPEFLIYFQGTGAADDSGLPNDRFFAVRPEGSVSTLKIQRTERGDSAVYLCASSIRGGTGVNEQFFGPGTRLTVL.